This T cell receptor (beta chain) emerged from a study of T cell clones after liver transplantation. Background on the study: Liver transplant recipients had immunosuppression withdrawal attempted within 2 years. TCRbeta sequencing after a pre-transplant mixed lymphocyte reaction identified graft-donor-reactive clones, later tracked in post-transplant blood. Regarding the study as a whole: Low donor cell numbers restricted donor-reactive repertoire measurement in a couple of subjects. A larger donor-reactive than third-party decline suggested partial antigen-specific deletion.

Germline lookup yields CDR1 SGHRS and CDR2 YFSETQ. This CDR3 is built from 12 residues. Trimming stripped 2 bases from V and 4 bases from J, with 6 bases between. About this clone itself: As yet, its antigen is unknown.

Profiling relied on immunoSEQ multiplex PCR, and the TCRdb table lists in-frame clones only, not all of them. The profile covers roughly 80,000 clones, with about 84% appearing a single time and 0.47% taken by the ten largest. The source was CD4+ T cells from blood, collected 46 months after liver transplant. The V and J genes are TRBV5-1 and TRBJ2-5, with unresolved D. The receptor was derived from a human patient who received a liver transplant. A subset of T cells may come from the graft donor. The CDR3 DNA reads TGCGCCAGCAGCTTCACTTCAGAGACCCAGTACTTC. Residues: CASSFTSETQYF.